The TCR beta chain described here comes from a study of technical replicates of blood from a handful of donors. Between the trimmed V and J ends, which lost 0 bases and 6 bases, there was a span of 15 bases. The V gene's germline CDR1 is WNHNN and CDR2 SYGVQD (reference sequence). This CDR3 comprises 15 residues. Assay: immunoSEQ multiplex PCR; the TCRdb copy retains only in-frame clones and omits some. The sample carries fewer than 85,000 clones, roughly 94% recorded once. The sequenced material came from T cells isolated from PBMCs. The sequence was collected from a human donor in good health. This chain joins TRBV10-1 and TRBJ2-7, with D possibly matching TRBD2 (5 bases). In nucleotides, the CDR3 is TGCGCCAGCAGTGAGTCGTACGGGAATAAGGGCGAGCAGTACTTC. This codes for CASSESYGNKGEQYF.